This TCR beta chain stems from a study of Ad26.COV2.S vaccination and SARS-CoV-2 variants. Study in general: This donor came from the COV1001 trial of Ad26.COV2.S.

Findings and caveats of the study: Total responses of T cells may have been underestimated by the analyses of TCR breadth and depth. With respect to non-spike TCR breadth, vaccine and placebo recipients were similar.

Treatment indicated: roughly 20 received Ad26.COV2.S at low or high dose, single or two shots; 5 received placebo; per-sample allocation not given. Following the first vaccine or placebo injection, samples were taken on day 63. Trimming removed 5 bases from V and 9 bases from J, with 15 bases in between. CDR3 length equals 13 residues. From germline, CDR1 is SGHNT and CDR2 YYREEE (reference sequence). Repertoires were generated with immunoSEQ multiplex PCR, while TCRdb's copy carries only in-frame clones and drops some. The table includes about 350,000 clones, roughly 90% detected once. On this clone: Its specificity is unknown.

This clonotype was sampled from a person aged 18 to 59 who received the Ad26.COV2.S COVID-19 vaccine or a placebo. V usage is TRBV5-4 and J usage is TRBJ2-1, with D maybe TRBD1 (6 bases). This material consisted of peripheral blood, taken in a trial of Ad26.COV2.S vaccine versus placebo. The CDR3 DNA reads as TGTGCCAGCAGTTTCGCTCGAGGGGGTGAGCAGTTCTTC. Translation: CASSFARGGEQFF. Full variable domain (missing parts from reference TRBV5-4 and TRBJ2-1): ETGVTQSPTHLIKTRGQQVTLRCSSQSGHNTVSWYQQALGQGPQFIFQYYREEENGRGNFPPRFSGLQFPNYSSELNVNALELDDSALYLCASSFARGGEQFFGPGTRLTVL.